The T cell receptor beta chain described here comes from a study of T cells in Graves' hyperthyroidism and ophthalmopathy. Comments on this clonotype: As yet, its antigen is unknown.

It was considered stable Graves' hyperthyroidism when ophthalmopathy did not progress within 18 months. General study points: Researchers found most expanded thyroid clonotypes above 0.001 in blood as well.

Amplification of TCR beta CDR3 regions was performed using RNA transcripts as template. The primer set for the first-round RT-PCR of the TCR CDR3 was HTBI. TCRdb redid the calling of the multiplex PCR reads with MiXCR, one entry per CDR3 protein. The table shows about 400,000 distinct CDR3 sequences, with around 25% occurring only once. Sequences were obtained from blood. The receptor comes from a man in his fifties or sixties with Graves' hyperthyroidism.

The DNA of the CDR3 is TGTGCCAGCAGCCCCCGACCCCACTCCTACGAGCAGTACTTC. It specifies CASSPRPHSYEQYF. The chain uses TRBV11-2 and TRBJ2-7; D ambiguous. V was shortened by 5 bases and J by 0 bases, with 11 bases between the two germline ends. This CDR3 has 14 residues. Germline assignment: CDR1 SGHAT and CDR2 FQNNGV.